This TCR beta chain was found in a study of cytomegalovirus exposure and HLA in healthy donors. This clone has just a few counts. What it binds is unknown. These donors, healthy bone marrow donors, were studied. Between the trimmed V and J ends, which lost 1 base and 4 bases, there was a span of 11 bases. From germline, CDR1 is SGHAT and CDR2 FQNNGV. This CDR3 contains 16 residues. Primers for the PCR totalled 60 Vbeta and 13 Jbeta. Measured with immunoSEQ multiplex PCR; TCRdb has only the in-frame clones, and not every one. The data show approximately 150,000 clones, roughly 71% seen once. Whole-study results and caveats: The study designated 150 to 200 TCR beta chains cytomegalovirus-associated. Indistinguishable V segments, including TRBV6-2 and TRBV6-3, were excluded. Immune exposure was documented only through CMV serostatus.

The chain carries TRBV11-2 and TRBJ1-6; D gene uncertain. Input material: PBMCs. This TCR derives from a male donor in good health and CMV-seropositive. The CDR3 sequence: CASSLVPGSYNSPLHF. CDR3 in DNA: TGTGCCAGCAGCTTAGTCCCCGGGTCGTATAATTCACCCCTCCACTTT. The full variable domain, with the rest looked up from reference TRBV11-2 and TRBJ1-6, is EAGVAQSPRYKIIEKRQSVAFWCNPISGHATLYWYQQILGQGPKLLIQFQNNGVVDDSQLPKDRFSAERLKGVDSTLKIQPAKLEDSAVYLCASSLVPGSYNSPLHFGNGTRLTVT.